These T cell receptor beta chains were read from a single sample in a study of early stage breast cancer tumors. The method was immunoSEQ multiplex PCR; TCRdb's version includes in-frame clones alone and lacks a portion of them. This sample has roughly 30,000 clones, with approximately 84% found just once. The source material was blood. These receptors all stem from a person aged 50-59 years with breast cancer. Both conserved end residues are part of each CDR3. The order of the fields is D gene, J gene, V gene, clone size, CDR3 DNA, CDR3 protein. A D gene is named only where the DNA matches it firmly. Rows may omit the clone size; those that give it use once, few, many or a size class.

>-|TRBJ1-6|TRBV5-1|-
TGCGCCAGCAGCACGGGGTCCAGGGTTAATTCACCCCTCCACTTT
CASSTGSRVNSPLHF
>-|TRBJ2-1|TRBV30|-
TGTGCCTGGAGTATCGCGGACCCCAATGAGCAGTTCTTC
CAWSIADPNEQFF
>TRBD2|TRBJ2-1|TRBV13|-
TGTGCCAGCGTCCTAGCGGGAGGGTTCTATGAGCAGTTCTTC
CASVLAGGFYEQFF
>TRBD1|TRBJ1-6|TRBV29-1|-
TGCAGCGATATGGACAGGGCGGGTTCACCCCTCCACTTT
CSDMDRAGSPLHF
>-|TRBJ1-1|TRBV11-2|-
TGTGCCAGCAGCTCGCGGGAGGTATCCACTGAAGCTTTCTTT
CASSSREVSTEAFF
>TRBD2|TRBJ2-7|TRBV10-3|-
TGTGCCATCAGTGGGGAGGGAGGGATCTCCTACGAGCAGTACTTC
CAISGEGGISYEQYF
>TRBD1|TRBJ2-3|TRBV27|-
TGTGCCAGCAGTCCAGGGACAGGGAGCACAGATACGCAGTATTTT
CASSPGTGSTDTQYF
>TRBD1|TRBJ1-4|TRBV2|-
TGTGCCAGCGGGGGCAGGGGGCGCGAAAACAGGGATGAAAAACTGTTTTTT
CASGGRGRENRDEKLFF
>-|TRBJ2-2|TRBV7-9|-
TGTGCCAGCAGGCGAGGGACCGGGGAGCTGTTTTTT
CASRRGTGELFF
>-|TRBJ2-2|TRBV4-3|-
TGCGCCAGCAGCCCGACCACCGGGGAGCTGTTTTTT
CASSPTTGELFF
>-|TRBJ2-7|TRBV28|few
TGTGCCAGCAGTTTAGGCTACGAGCAGTACTTC
CASSLGYEQYF
>-|TRBJ1-1|TRBV19|-
TGTGCCAGTAGTACGGACGGAACCTTGAACACTGAAGCTTTCTTT
CASSTDGTLNTEAFF
>-|TRBJ2-2|TRBV6-1|-
TGTGCCAGCAGTGCCGGGAGCCTAGGTACCGGGGAGCTGTTTTTT
CASSAGSLGTGELFF
>-|TRBJ1-1|TRBV11-1|-
TGTGCCAGCAGCCCATCGGAGGGGATGAACACTGAAGCTTTCTTT
CASSPSEGMNTEAFF
>TRBD1|TRBJ2-7|TRBV27|-
TGTGCCAGCAGACCCAGGGGGTTTCGAGGAGAGCAGTACTTC
CASRPRGFRGEQYF
>TRBD2|TRBJ2-2|TRBV9|-
TGTGCCAGCAGCGTAGAGGGACTATCCCGGGGCACCGGGGAGCTGTTTTTT
CASSVEGLSRGTGELFF
>TRBD2|TRBJ2-1|TRBV5-1|-
TGCGCCAGCAAAACGACTAGCGGGCAAAGCTCCTACAATGAGCAGTTCTTC
CASKTTSGQSSYNEQFF
>-|TRBJ2-3|TRBV19|-
TGTGCCAGTAGTCATGGCTTTATGACAGATACGCAGTATTTT
CASSHGFMTDTQYF
>-|TRBJ2-7|TRBV6-5|few
TGTGCCAGCAGTTACTCGAGGGGATACGAGCAGTACTTC
CASSYSRGYEQYF
>-|TRBJ2-2|TRBV2|-
TGTGCCAGCAGTGCTTCCAGGGTCACCGGGGAGCTGTTTTTT
CASSASRVTGELFF
>TRBD1|TRBJ1-1|TRBV4-1|-
TGCGCCAGCAGCCAAACAGGGGGGCTGAACACTGAAGCTTTCTTT
CASSQTGGLNTEAFF
>-|TRBJ1-2|TRBV5-6|-
TGTGCCAGCAGCTTGCCGGGGGGCGGGTATGGCTACACCTTC
CASSLPGGGYGYTF
>TRBD2|TRBJ2-3|TRBV11-3|-
TGTGCCAGCAGCTTAACCCTCGCGGGGGGACCGACAGATACGCAGTATTTT
CASSLTLAGGPTDTQYF
>TRBD2|TRBJ2-3|TRBV25-1|-
TGTGCCAGCAGTTCACTAGCGGAAAGCACAGATACGCAGTATTTT
CASSSLAESTDTQYF
>TRBD2|TRBJ2-2|TRBV5-1|-
TGCGCCAGCACTACTGGGAGGGCGGCGTCCGGGGAGCTGTTTTTT
CASTTGRAASGELFF
>-|TRBJ2-7|TRBV6-1|-
TGTGCCAGCAGTGAGCCGGGGACCCCCTACGAGCAGTACTTC
CASSEPGTPYEQYF
>-|TRBJ1-5|TRBV7-2|-
TGTGCCAGCAGCTTATATCGGGATCAGCCCCAGCATTTT
CASSLYRDQPQHF
>TRBD1|TRBJ1-4|TRBV6-5|-
TGTGCCAGCAGTTACCGGACAGGGGTGGATGAAAAACTGTTTTTT
CASSYRTGVDEKLFF
>TRBD2|TRBJ2-7|TRBV7-2|-
TGTGCCAGCAGCAGTGGACTAGCGGGAGCTGGGTTAGACGAGCAGTACTTC
CASSSGLAGAGLDEQYF
>-|TRBJ2-1|TRBV9|-
TGTGCCAGCAGCGTAGGTCAGGAAAGCTCCTACAATGAGCAGTTCTTC
CASSVGQESSYNEQFF
>-|TRBJ2-2|TRBV5-5|-
TGTGCCAGCAGCTTGGTTTTAGGGGACCACACCGGGGAGCTGTTTTTT
CASSLVLGDHTGELFF
>-|TRBJ1-2|TRBV2|few
TGTGCCAGCAGTGAACCCAGGTTCTATGGCTACACCTTC
CASSEPRFYGYTF
>-|TRBJ1-5|TRBV6-1|-
TGTGCCAGCAGTGAAGGTGTGGGGTCGAGCAATCAGCCCCAGCATTTT
CASSEGVGSSNQPQHF
>-|TRBJ2-7|TRBV30|-
TGTGCCTGGAGTCCAAAACCCTACGAGCAGTACTTC
CAWSPKPYEQYF
>-|TRBJ1-2|TRBV4-2|few
TGTGCCAGCAGCCAAGATATGGGTCGGCAAAGTGGCTACACCTTC
CASSQDMGRQSGYTF
>TRBD2|TRBJ2-1|TRBV4-2|-
TGTGCCAGCAGCCAAGTAGCGACTAGCGGGAACAATGAGCAGTTCTTC
CASSQVATSGNNEQFF
>TRBD1|TRBJ1-3|TRBV9|once
TGTGCCAGCAGCGAAGGGACAGGGGCTGGAAACACCATATATTTT
CASSEGTGAGNTIYF
>TRBD1|TRBJ2-2|TRBV7-3|-
TGTGCCAGCAGCCCTACCAGGGACAGGGCATCCGGGGAGCTGTTTTTT
CASSPTRDRASGELFF
>-|TRBJ2-6|TRBV7-9|-
TGTGCCAGCTACACACCCCCCGGGGAGGGGGCCAACGTCCTGACTTTC
CASYTPPGEGANVLTF
>TRBD2|TRBJ2-1|TRBV11-3|-
TGTGCCAGCAGCTTCGGGACTAGCGCATACAATGAGCAGTTCTTC
CASSFGTSAYNEQFF
>-|TRBJ1-2|TRBV15|-
TGTGCCACCAGCACCTCTACCTCCTCTGAGGGGGGGATCTATGGCTACACCTTC
CATSTSTSSEGGIYGYTF
>-|TRBJ2-5|TRBV19|-
TGTGCCAGTGCCGGAGCGGACCAAGAGACCCAGTACTTC
CASAGADQETQYF
>TRBD2|TRBJ2-6|TRBV5-1|-
TGCGCCAGCAAGGGGACTAACTCTGGGGCCAACGTCCTGACTTTC
CASKGTNSGANVLTF
>TRBD1|TRBJ1-2|TRBV28|-
TGTGCCAGCCGGGACAGGGAGCATTATGGCTACACCTTC
CASRDREHYGYTF
>-|TRBJ1-4|TRBV30|-
TGTGCCTGGGGAGCAACTAATGAAAAACTGTTTTTT
CAWGATNEKLFF
>TRBD1|TRBJ1-1|TRBV7-9|-
TGTGCCAGCAGCTTAGGGACAGGCACTGAAGCTTTCTTT
CASSLGTGTEAFF